A selection of T cell receptor beta chains follows, all from one sample in a study of radiotherapy plus CTLA-4 blockade in lung cancer. Clones were read by immunoSEQ multiplex PCR, and TCRdb kept only the in-frame ones, dropping some. The sample carries about 35,000 clones, around 85% recorded once. The sample was peripheral blood, taken from a patient treated with radiotherapy plus ipilimumab. These TCRs come from a human donor with non-small cell lung cancer who had stable disease on radiotherapy plus ipilimumab. CDR3s include the opening cysteine and the closing phenylalanine or tryptophan. The D gene is left open where the match is weak. Rows give clone size only sometimes, using once, few, many, or a class for an expanded clone.

CDR3aa | CDR3nt | abundance | j_gene | len | v_gene | d_gene
CASGGDRGIADEQFF | TGTGCCAGCGGTGGGGACAGGGGAATAGCAGATGAGCAGTTCTTC | NA | TRBJ2-1 | 15 | TRBV2 | TRBD1
CASSQDSSYQPQHF | TGTGCCAGCAGCCAGGACAGCAGCTATCAGCCCCAGCATTTT | NA | TRBJ1-5 | 14 | TRBV7-2 | NA
CAISESIKRGGGADTQYF | TGTGCCATCAGTGAGTCGATTAAGAGGGGAGGCGGCGCAGATACGCAGTATTTT | NA | TRBJ2-3 | 18 | TRBV10-3 | NA
CASSPGQNNYGYTF | TGTGCCAGCAGCCCGGGACAGAATAACTATGGCTACACCTTC | NA | TRBJ1-2 | 14 | TRBV28 | TRBD1
CASSEASVAGGLVKQFF | TGTGCCAGCAGTGAAGCGTCGGTAGCGGGAGGGCTTGTCAAGCAGTTCTTC | NA | TRBJ2-1 | 17 | TRBV2 | TRBD2
CASTVSGVGTEAFF | TGTGCCAGCACCGTCTCGGGGGTCGGCACTGAAGCTTTCTTT | NA | TRBJ1-1 | 14 | TRBV7-2 | NA
CASSQVRWRPPAREQYF | TGTGCCAGCAGCCAAGTTAGATGGAGACCCCCGGCCCGCGAGCAGTACTTC | NA | TRBJ2-7 | 17 | TRBV14 | NA
CASSIRTGASFSYEQYF | TGTGCCAGTAGTATCAGGACAGGCGCTTCCTTCTCCTACGAGCAGTACTTC | NA | TRBJ2-7 | 17 | TRBV19 | TRBD1
CASSSWDRAYGYTF | TGTGCCAGCAGCAGCTGGGACAGAGCCTATGGCTACACCTTC | NA | TRBJ1-2 | 14 | TRBV5-6 | TRBD1
CASSVSPVEEDTEAFF | TGTGCCAGCAGCGTAAGTCCCGTTGAGGAGGACACTGAAGCTTTCTTT | NA | TRBJ1-1 | 16 | TRBV9 | NA
CASSLGLAAQETQYF | TGTGCCAGCAGCTTAGGACTAGCGGCCCAAGAGACCCAGTACTTC | NA | TRBJ2-5 | 15 | TRBV7-9 | TRBD2
CASSFREDRETQYF | TGTGCCAGCAGCTTTCGGGAGGATCGAGAGACCCAGTACTTC | NA | TRBJ2-5 | 14 | TRBV5-8 | TRBD2
CASSLANPSDQETQYF | TGTGCCAGCAGCTTGGCCAACCCTAGCGACCAAGAGACCCAGTACTTC | NA | TRBJ2-5 | 16 | TRBV5-4 | NA
CASSNLGLGDEQYF | TGTGCCAGCAGCAACCTAGGACTAGGTGACGAGCAGTACTTC | once | TRBJ2-7 | 14 | TRBV9 | TRBD2
CASSLEGTRYDEQFF | TGTGCCAGCAGCTTAGAAGGGACTAGATACGATGAGCAGTTCTTC | NA | TRBJ2-1 | 15 | TRBV7-8 | TRBD2
CASSIDSNYGYTF | TGTGCCAGTAGTATTGACAGCAACTATGGCTACACCTTC | NA | TRBJ1-2 | 13 | TRBV19 | NA